The 29 T cell receptor beta chains below come from one sample, sequenced in a study of cytotoxic CD8 clonotypes in ibrutinib-treated CLL. Profiled with immunoSEQ multiplex PCR; TCRdb holds only in-frame clones, not every one. The top ten hold roughly 20% of the sample, which has tens of thousands of clones, roughly three fifths seen once. The sample was PBMCs, taken after 24 months of ibrutinib treatment. The receptors shown here come from a human donor with chronic lymphocytic leukemia.

The chain couples TRBV11-2 to TRBJ2-7, with TRBD1 identical over 8 bases. The CDR3 totals 14 residues. In germline, CDR1 is SGHAT, CDR2 FQNNGV. V was pared by 10 bases and J by 3 bases, with 11 bases of the junction left unmatched. This chain's CDR3 is CATSLQGAGYEQYV. For the CDR3, the DNA is TGTGCCACCTCCCTTCAGGGGGCCGGCTACGAGCAGTACGTC.

V gene TRBV30 combines with J gene TRBJ1-6; no clear D gene. Germline-derived CDR1 and CDR2 are GTSNPN and SVGIG (reference sequence). Trimming removed 2 bases at V and 9 bases at J, with 14 bases between. This CDR3 contains 14 residues. The chain's CDR3 is CAWSIIGSVSPLHF. In DNA, the CDR3 is TGTGCCTGGAGTATAATAGGGTCTGTTTCACCCCTCCACTTT.

This clone turned up a few times. The chain recombines TRBV18 with TRBJ2-7; TRBD2 matches 12 bases. The CDR3 totals 17 residues. The germline gives CDR1 KGHSH, CDR2 LQKENI. The V segment lost 1 base and the J segment 3 bases; nucleotides outside the gene matches: 7. DNA of the CDR3: TGTGCCAGCTCACCACAATGGACTAGCGGGACTCACTACGAGCAGTACTTC. Translated: CASSPQWTSGTHYEQYF.

In this sample, this clone turned up a few times. The CDR3 DNA sequence: TGTGCCAGCGGGACATTTCCCACCGGGGAGCTGTTTTTT. This gives the protein CASGTFPTGELFF. This chain joins TRBV2 and TRBJ2-2; D may be TRBD1 (6 bases). Germline-derived CDR1 and CDR2 are SNHLY and FYNNEI. The CDR3 loop spans 13 amino acids. V shed 8 bases and J shed 4 bases, with 11 bases lying between them.

This clone was observed a few times. The chain joins TRBV19 to TRBJ2-1; D is unclear. Trimming took 7 bases from V and 4 from J, leaving 5 bases between them. This CDR3 contains 11 residues. Germline CDR1 and CDR2: LNHDA and SQIVND (reference sequence). The CDR3: CASMIYNEQFF. The CDR3 DNA is TGTGCCAGTATGATTTACAATGAGCAGTTCTTC.

CDR3 protein: CASSGLAGNTDTQYF. The DNA of the CDR3 is TGTGCCAGCAGCGGACTAGCGGGGAACACAGATACGCAGTATTTT. This chain uses TRBV7-9 with TRBJ2-3; 12 bases are shared with TRBD2. V dropped 5 bases and J dropped 2; count of bases not matched to a gene: 2. The CDR3 is made up of 15 amino acids. The germline V gene encodes CDR1 SEHNR and CDR2 FQNEAQ (reference sequence).

The rearrangement joins TRBV6-6 to TRBJ2-7, with D perhaps matching TRBD1 (8 bases). This CDR3 contains 14 residues. Germline V CDR1 and CDR2: MNHNY, SVGAGI (reference sequence). The V end was cut by 4 bases, the J end by 6 bases, with 16 bases between. CDR3 in DNA: TGTGCCAGCAGTTCACAGGGGGGGGCCGGCGAGCAGTACGTC. Translation gives CASSSQGGAGEQYV.

V gene TRBV4-1 combines with J gene TRBJ2-1, with D maybe TRBD1 (6 bases). The CDR3 contains 14 residues. Germline V CDR1 and CDR2: MGHRA, YSYEKL. V was cut by 1 base and J by 5 bases, with 9 bases left in between. CDR3 bases: TGCGCCAGCAGCCAAGCAACAGGGAACAATGAGCAGTTCTTC. Amino acid sequence: CASSQATGNNEQFF.

The CDR3 loop is CASSADRGAEAFF. The CDR3 DNA reads as TGTGCCAGCAGTGCGGACAGGGGCGCTGAAGCTTTCTTT. The rearrangement links TRBV6-1 to TRBJ1-1, with 9 bases identical to TRBD1. V lost 4 bases to trimming and J lost 6 bases; unmatched junction nucleotides: 3. CDR1 and CDR2 from the germline V gene are MNHNS and SASEGT. The CDR3 consists of 13 residues.

This clone was found a few times. This chain joins TRBV4-2 and TRBJ2-7; the match to TRBD1 covers 8 bases. Per the germline V gene, CDR1 is LGHNA and CDR2 is YNFKEQ. CDR3 size: 9 residues. CDR3 sequence: CKQGGEQYV. The CDR3 DNA sequence: TGTAAACAGGGGGGCGAGCAGTACGTC.

The genes are TRBV6-1 and TRBJ2-1; D remains unclear. Germline CDR1 reads MNHNS; CDR2 reads SASEGT. V lost 4 bases to trimming and J lost 1 base, with 14 bases between them. The CDR3 has 16 amino acids. CDR3 sequence: CASSVLAGLSYNEQFF. Written as DNA, the CDR3 is TGTGCCAGCAGTGTCCTGGCCGGATTATCCTACAATGAGCAGTTCTTC.

This clone was seen only a few times. The same CDR3 can be traced to other DNA sequences in this sample. This chain links TRBV29-1 with TRBJ2-3; D is ambiguous. The CDR3 is made up of 13 amino acids. Trimming cost V 6 bases and J 4 bases, with 14 bases left between them. The germline gives CDR1 SQVTM, CDR2 ANQGSEA. CDR3 sequence: CSVGSGRADTQYF. The CDR3 DNA follows: TGCAGCGTGGGGTCTGGGCGCGCAGATACGCAGTATTTT.

The chain has TRBV11-2 and TRBJ2-5; 11 bases align to TRBD2. The CDR3 is 16 residues long. Trimming cost V 1 base and J 5 bases; bases outside gene matches: 6. CDR1 and CDR2 (germline): SGHAT, FQNNGV. CDR3 nucleotide sequence: TGTGCCAGCAGCTTAGTGTCTAGCGGGGGGCCGGAGACCCAGTACTTC. Translated: CASSLVSSGGPETQYF.

This clone occurred a few times. The chain carries TRBV4-1 and TRBJ2-5, with D possibly called TRBD1 or TRBD2 (6 bases each). Trimming left V 0 bases short and J 5 bases short, with 7 bases between. The CDR3 has 13 residues. Germline V CDR1 and CDR2: MGHRA, YSYEKL. CDR3 nucleotides: TGCGCCAGCAGCCAAGAGGGGGGCGAGACCCAGTACTTC. Amino acid sequence: CASSQEGGETQYF.

CDR3 in amino acids: CASSLGPGTGSAGMNTEAFF. CDR3 DNA: TGCGCCAGCAGCCTGGGGCCCGGGACAGGGTCAGCGGGTATGAACACTGAAGCTTTCTTT. The chain couples TRBV5-1 to TRBJ1-1, with TRBD1 matching over 9 bases. CDR1 and CDR2 (germline): SGHRS, YFSETQ. CDR3 length equals 20 residues. Trimming removed 4 bases from V and 0 bases from J; junction bases left unmatched: 19. Filled out from reference TRBV5-1 and TRBJ1-1, the complete variable domain reads KAGVTQTPRYLIKTRGQQVTLSCSPISGHRSVSWYQQTPGQGLQFLFEYFSETQRNKGNFPGRFSGRQFSNSRSEMNVSTLELGDSALYLCASSLGPGTGSAGMNTEAFFGQGTRLTVV.

Regarding this clone: Given a much more abundant clone one base away, this may be a read error. The same CDR3 also results from other DNA sequences found in this sample. The chain recombines TRBV7-9 with TRBJ1-4; tentative D call: TRBD1 (6 bases). CDR1 SEHNR and CDR2 FQNEAQ come from the germline V gene (reference sequence). Trimming pared 3 bases from V and 8 bases from J, leaving 16 bases between. CDR3 length: 15 amino acids. CDR3 bases: TGTGCCAGCAGCTTGGCCACAGGGATGGGAGAAAAACTGTTTTTT. Its translation: CASSLATGMGEKLFF. Supplemented by reference TRBV7-9 and TRBJ1-4, the full variable domain reads DTGVSQNPRHKITKRGQNVTFRCDPISEHNRLYWYRQTLGQGPEFLTYFQNEAQLEKSRLLSDRFSAERPKGSFSTLEIQRTEQGDSAMYLCASSLATGMGEKLFFGSGTQLSVL.

The CDR3 DNA follows: TGTGCCAGCAGGCAAACGGGGTATGATGGCTACACCTTC. Its translation: CASRQTGYDGYTF. The chain employs TRBV14 and TRBJ1-2; D not certain. Germline CDR1 SGHDN, CDR2 FVKESK. V lost 6 bases and J lost 6, with 14 bases in between. The CDR3 consists of 13 residues.

Worth noting for this clone: Given a far larger clone just one base away, this is likely a sequencing read error. The genes are TRBV4-2 and TRBJ2-1, with D perhaps matching TRBD1 (5 bases). The CDR3 contains 14 residues. With 1 base removed from V and 15 bases from J, the gap between germline ends came to 19 bases. CDR1 and CDR2 (germline): LGHNA, YNFKEQ. Here the CDR3 reads CASSQGAQVPLGFF. The DNA for the CDR3 is TGTGCCAGCAGCCAAGGGGCACAGGTGCCATTGGGGTTCTTC.

This sequence joins TRBV19 and TRBJ2-1, with 7 bases fitting TRBD2. Per the germline V gene, CDR1 is LNHDA and CDR2 is SQIVND (reference sequence). The CDR3 length is 16 residues. J gave up 5 bases and V 2 bases, and 9 bases lay outside the gene matches. CDR3 region: CASSIREGSGHNEQFF. DNA for the CDR3: TGTGCCAGTAGTATAAGGGAGGGGTCGGGCCACAATGAGCAGTTCTTC.

V and J are TRBV7-9 and TRBJ2-2; a weak D match, TRBD1 (6 bases). CDR3 length: 16 amino acids. With 0 bases removed from V and 2 bases from J, the gap between germline ends came to 10 bases. Germline V lookup: CDR1 SEHNR, CDR2 FQNEAQ (reference sequence). In DNA form, the CDR3 reads TGTGCCAGCAGCTTAGCACAGGGCCCTAACACCGGGGAGCTGTTTTTT. Its translation is CASSLAQGPNTGELFF.

The chain combines TRBV15 with TRBJ1-1; D gene unclear. Germline CDR1 and CDR2: LNHNV and YYDKDF (reference sequence). CDR3 length: 12 residues. The V and J ends lost 3 bases and 7 bases respectively, with 9 bases between them. The CDR3 loop is CATSSGEGEAFF. CDR3 bases: TGTGCCACCAGCAGTGGGGAAGGTGAAGCTTTCTTT. The full variable domain, completed using reference TRBV15 and TRBJ1-1, is DAMVIQNPRYQVTQFGKPVTLSCSQTLNHNVMYWYQQKSSQAPKLLFHYYDKDFNNEADTPDNFQSRRPNTSFCFLDIRSPGLGDTAMYLCATSSGEGEAFFGQGTRLTVV.

V gene TRBV5-1 combines with J gene TRBJ2-3; the match to TRBD2 covers 14 bases. CDR1 and CDR2 from the germline V gene are SGHRS and YFSETQ. CDR3 length: 16 amino acids. Trimming cost V 2 bases and J 6 bases; bases outside gene matches: 5. The CDR3 nucleotides are TGCGCCAGCAGCTTACCGGGACTAGCGGGGGTGGATACGCAGTATTTT. It is translated as CASSLPGLAGVDTQYF.

The chain is built from TRBV7-2 and TRBJ2-2; D is possibly TRBD1 (6 bases). V was clipped by 5 bases and J by 6 bases, with 16 bases between them. The V gene's germline CDR1 is SGHTA and CDR2 FQGNSA. The CDR3 runs 15 residues. This chain's CDR3 is CASSLGGTRAGELFF. CDR3 DNA sequence: TGTGCCAGCAGCCTTGGGGGCACCAGGGCCGGGGAGCTGTTTTTT.

The chain employs TRBV28 and TRBJ2-3, with 10 bases identical to TRBD1. V was clipped by 5 bases and J by 1 base; unmatched bases: 9. CDR3 length: 17 amino acids. Germline lookup yields CDR1 MDHEN and CDR2 SYDVKM. CDR3 in amino acids: CASSPLGTGVGTDTQYF. CDR3 coding DNA: TGTGCCAGCAGTCCCCTGGGGACAGGGGTGGGCACAGATACGCAGTATTTT.

This chain connects TRBV6-6 to TRBJ2-3; possibly TRBD1 or TRBD2 for D (5 bases each). The germline V gene encodes CDR1 MNHNY and CDR2 SVGAGI (reference sequence). Trimming removed 0 bases at V and 1 base at J, with 11 bases between. This CDR3 is 16 amino acids long. Here the CDR3 DNA reads TGTGCCAGCAGTTACTCCACGGGGCCAGGCACAGATACGCAGTATTTT. Its translation: CASSYSTGPGTDTQYF.

The chain uses TRBV9 and TRBJ1-1; perhaps TRBD1 as D (5 bases). Germline V gene sequence: CDR1 SGDLS, CDR2 YYNGEE. This CDR3 is 16 amino acids long. V lost 0 bases, J lost 0 bases, and 12 bases lay in between. The CDR3 sequence is CASSVGPRVVNTEAFF. DNA for the CDR3: TGTGCCAGCAGCGTAGGGCCCAGGGTCGTGAACACTGAAGCTTTCTTT.

This rearrangement joins TRBV15 to TRBJ1-6, with D hard to call. Germline CDR1 and CDR2: LNHNV and YYDKDF (reference sequence). V gave up 0 bases and J gave up 6 bases, with 9 bases separating them. The CDR3 loop spans 15 amino acids. The CDR3 coding sequence is TGTGCCACCAGCAGAGATCCCGTCGGTAATTCACCCCTCCACTTT. Translated, it gives CATSRDPVGNSPLHF.

CDR3 amino acids: CASSYGSWSTDTQYF. The DNA for the CDR3 is TGTGCCAGCAGCTATGGGTCTTGGAGCACAGATACGCAGTATTTT. V is TRBV7-6 and J is TRBJ2-3; no clear D gene. Germline values: CDR1 SGHVS, CDR2 FNYEAQ. The V and J ends lost 4 bases and 0 bases respectively, with 11 bases between them. The CDR3 spans 15 residues.

This clone was picked up a small number of times. The J gene is TRBJ2-1, the V gene TRBV2, with D perhaps TRBD1 or TRBD2 (5 bases each). CDR3 length: 13 amino acids. CDR1 SNHLY and CDR2 FYNNEI come from the germline V gene. The ends were cut back, 7 bases at V and 6 bases at J, with 13 bases in the middle. In DNA, the CDR3 is TGTGCCAGCATGAGGGACGTTGCCAATGAGCAGTTCTTC. It is translated as CASMRDVANEQFF.